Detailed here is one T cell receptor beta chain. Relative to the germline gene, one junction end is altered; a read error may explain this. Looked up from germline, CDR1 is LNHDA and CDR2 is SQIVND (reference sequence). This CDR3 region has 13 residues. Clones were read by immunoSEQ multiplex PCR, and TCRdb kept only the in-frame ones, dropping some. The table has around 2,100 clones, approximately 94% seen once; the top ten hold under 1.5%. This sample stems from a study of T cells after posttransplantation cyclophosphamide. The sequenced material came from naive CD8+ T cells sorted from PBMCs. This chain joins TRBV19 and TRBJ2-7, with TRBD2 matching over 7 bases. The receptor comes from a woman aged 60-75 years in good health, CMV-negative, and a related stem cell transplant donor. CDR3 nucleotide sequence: TGTACCAGTAATTCAGGGAGGGAAGACGAGCAGTACTTC. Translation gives CTSNSGREDEQYF.